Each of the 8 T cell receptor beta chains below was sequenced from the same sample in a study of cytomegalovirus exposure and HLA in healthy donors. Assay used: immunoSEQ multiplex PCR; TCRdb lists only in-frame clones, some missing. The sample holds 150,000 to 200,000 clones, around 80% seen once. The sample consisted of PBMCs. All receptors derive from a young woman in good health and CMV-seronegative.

The CDR3 sequence is CASSFYGEVNEKLFF. The CDR3 DNA is TGTGCCAGCAGCTTCTATGGCGAGGTTAATGAAAAACTGTTTTTT. V is TRBV4-2 and J is TRBJ1-4; no reliable D call. This CDR3 contains 15 residues. V was trimmed by 5 bases and J by 4 bases, leaving 14 bases between them. The germline CDR1 and CDR2 sequences are LGHNA and YNFKEQ.

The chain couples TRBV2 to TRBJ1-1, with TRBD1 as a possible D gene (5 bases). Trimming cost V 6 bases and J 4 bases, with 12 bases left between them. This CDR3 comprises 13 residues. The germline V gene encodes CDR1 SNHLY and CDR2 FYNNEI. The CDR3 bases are TGTGCCAGCAGGCAGGGACTTGGCACTGAAGCTTTCTTT. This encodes CASRQGLGTEAFF.

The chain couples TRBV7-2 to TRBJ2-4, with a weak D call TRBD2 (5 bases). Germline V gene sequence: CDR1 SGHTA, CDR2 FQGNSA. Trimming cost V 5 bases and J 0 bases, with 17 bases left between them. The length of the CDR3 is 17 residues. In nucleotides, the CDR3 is TGTGCCAGCAGCCGTGGTAAGCGGAAGCTAGCCAAAAACATTCAGTACTTC. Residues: CASSRGKRKLAKNIQYF.

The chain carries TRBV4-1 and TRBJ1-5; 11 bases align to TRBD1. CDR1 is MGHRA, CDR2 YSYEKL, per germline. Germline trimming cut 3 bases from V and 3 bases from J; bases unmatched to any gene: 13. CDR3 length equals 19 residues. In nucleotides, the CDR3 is TGCGCCAGCAGCCAGGTCTTTAGGACAGGGGGCTCTAACAATCAGCCCCAGCATTTT. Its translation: CASSQVFRTGGSNNQPQHF.

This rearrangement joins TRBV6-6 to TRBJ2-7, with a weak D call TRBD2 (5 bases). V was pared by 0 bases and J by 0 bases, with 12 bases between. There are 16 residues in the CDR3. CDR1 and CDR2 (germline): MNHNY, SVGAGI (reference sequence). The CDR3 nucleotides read TGTGCCAGCAGTTACTCTCGAGGGCAAAGCTCCTACGAGCAGTACTTC. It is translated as CASSYSRGQSSYEQYF.

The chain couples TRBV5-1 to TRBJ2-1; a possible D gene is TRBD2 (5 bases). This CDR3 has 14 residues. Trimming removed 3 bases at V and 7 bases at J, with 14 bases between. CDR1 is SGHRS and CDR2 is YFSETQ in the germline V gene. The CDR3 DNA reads TGCGCCAGCAGCTGGTTAGTAGGGAGAAATGAGCAGTTCTTC. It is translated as CASSWLVGRNEQFF.

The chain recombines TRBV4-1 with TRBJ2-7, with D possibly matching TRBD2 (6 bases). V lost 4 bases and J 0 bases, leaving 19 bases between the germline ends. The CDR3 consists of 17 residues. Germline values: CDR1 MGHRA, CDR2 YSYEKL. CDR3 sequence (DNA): TGCGCCAGCAGCCCCCGACCTCATAGCGGTTCCTCCTACGAGCAGTACTTC. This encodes CASSPRPHSGSSYEQYF.

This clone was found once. CDR3 in amino acids: CAGSRGIHEKLFF. The CDR3 DNA follows: TGTGCCGGATCGAGGGGGATTCATGAAAAACTGTTTTTT. The chain is built from TRBV6-1 and TRBJ1-4, with D perhaps TRBD1 (6 bases). Trimming removed 11 bases from V and 6 bases from J, with 16 bases in between. The CDR3 extends over 13 amino acids. Per germline, CDR1 MNHNS and CDR2 SASEGT.